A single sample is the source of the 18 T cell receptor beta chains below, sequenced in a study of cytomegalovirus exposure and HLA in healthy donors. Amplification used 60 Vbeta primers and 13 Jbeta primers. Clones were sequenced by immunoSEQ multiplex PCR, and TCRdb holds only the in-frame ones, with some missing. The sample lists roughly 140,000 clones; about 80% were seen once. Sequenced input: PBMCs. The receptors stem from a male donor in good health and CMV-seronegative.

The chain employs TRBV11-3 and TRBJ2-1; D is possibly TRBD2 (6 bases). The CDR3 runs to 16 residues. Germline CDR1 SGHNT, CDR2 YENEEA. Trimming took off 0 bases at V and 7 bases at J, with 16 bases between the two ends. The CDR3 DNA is TGTGCCAGCAGCTTAGATTGGGCGGGGTTCGAGAATGAGCAGTTCTTC. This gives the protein CASSLDWAGFENEQFF. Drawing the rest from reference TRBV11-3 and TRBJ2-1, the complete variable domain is EAGVVQSPRYKIIEKKQPVAFWCNPISGHNTLYWYLQNLGQGPELLIRYENEEAVDDSQLPKDRFSAERLKGVDSTLKIQPAELGDSAVYLCASSLDWAGFENEQFFGPGTRLTVL.

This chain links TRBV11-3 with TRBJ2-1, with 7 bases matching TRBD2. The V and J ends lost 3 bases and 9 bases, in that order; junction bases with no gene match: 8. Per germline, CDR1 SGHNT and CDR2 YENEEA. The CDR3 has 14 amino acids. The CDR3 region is CASSFEGGPSEQFF. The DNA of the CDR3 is TGTGCCAGCAGCTTCGAGGGAGGGCCGAGTGAGCAGTTCTTC.

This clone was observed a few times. The CDR3 region has the DNA TGTGCTAGTGGTTTGGTACGGTACGAGCAGTACTTC. Residues: CASGLVRYEQYF. The gene calls are TRBV12-5 and TRBJ2-7; unclear D gene. The CDR3 has 12 amino acids. Germline V gene sequence: CDR1 LGHNT, CDR2 FRNRAP. V lost 0 bases to trimming and J lost 4 bases, with 4 bases between them.

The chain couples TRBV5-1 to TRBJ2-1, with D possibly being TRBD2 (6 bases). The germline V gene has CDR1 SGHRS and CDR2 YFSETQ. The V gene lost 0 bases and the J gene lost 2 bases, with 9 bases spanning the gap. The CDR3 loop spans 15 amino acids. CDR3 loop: CASSLETGAYNEQFF. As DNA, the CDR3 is TGCGCCAGCAGCTTGGAAACGGGGGCCTACAATGAGCAGTTCTTC. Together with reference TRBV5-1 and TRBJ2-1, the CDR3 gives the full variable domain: KAGVTQTPRYLIKTRGQQVTLSCSPISGHRSVSWYQQTPGQGLQFLFEYFSETQRNKGNFPGRFSGRQFSNSRSEMNVSTLELGDSALYLCASSLETGAYNEQFFGPGTRLTVL.

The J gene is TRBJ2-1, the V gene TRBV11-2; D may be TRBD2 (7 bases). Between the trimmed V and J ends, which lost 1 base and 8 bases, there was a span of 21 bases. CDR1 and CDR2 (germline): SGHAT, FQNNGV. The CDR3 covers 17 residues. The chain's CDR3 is CASSLGRGGRVRDEQFF. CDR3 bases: TGTGCCAGCAGCTTAGGGAGGGGGGGTAGGGTGAGGGATGAGCAGTTCTTC.

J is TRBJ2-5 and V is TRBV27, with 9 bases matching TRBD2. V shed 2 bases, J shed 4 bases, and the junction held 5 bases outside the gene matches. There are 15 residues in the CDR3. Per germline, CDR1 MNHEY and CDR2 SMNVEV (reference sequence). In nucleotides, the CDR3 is TGTGCCAGCAGTTTAAGCGGGAGGTTTAGAGAGACCCAGTACTTC. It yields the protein CASSLSGRFRETQYF.

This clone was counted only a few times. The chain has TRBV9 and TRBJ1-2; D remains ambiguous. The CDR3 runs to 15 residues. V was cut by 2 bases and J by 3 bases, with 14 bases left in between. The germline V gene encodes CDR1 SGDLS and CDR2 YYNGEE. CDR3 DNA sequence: TGTGCCAGCAGCGTCGGACTTCCAGTACACTATGGCTACACCTTC. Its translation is CASSVGLPVHYGYTF.

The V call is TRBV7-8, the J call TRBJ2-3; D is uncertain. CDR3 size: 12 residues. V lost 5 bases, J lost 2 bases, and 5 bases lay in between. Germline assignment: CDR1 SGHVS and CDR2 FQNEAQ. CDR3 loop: CASSPPTDTQYF. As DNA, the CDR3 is TGTGCCAGCAGCCCTCCCACAGATACGCAGTATTTT.

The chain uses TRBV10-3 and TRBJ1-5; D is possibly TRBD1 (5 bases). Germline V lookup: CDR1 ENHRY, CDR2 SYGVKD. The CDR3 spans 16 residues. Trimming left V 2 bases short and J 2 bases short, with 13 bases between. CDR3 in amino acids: CAISEVGEVGNQPQHF. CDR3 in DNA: TGTGCCATCAGTGAGGTGGGGGAGGTAGGCAATCAGCCCCAGCATTTT.

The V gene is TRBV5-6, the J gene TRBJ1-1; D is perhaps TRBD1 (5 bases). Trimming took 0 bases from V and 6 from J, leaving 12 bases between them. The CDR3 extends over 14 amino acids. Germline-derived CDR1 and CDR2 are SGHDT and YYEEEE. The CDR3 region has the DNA TGTGCCAGCAGCTTGGGCCAGGGTGGCGCTGAAGCTTTCTTT. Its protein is CASSLGQGGAEAFF. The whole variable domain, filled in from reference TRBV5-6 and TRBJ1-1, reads DAGVTQSPTHLIKTRGQQVTLRCSPKSGHDTVSWYQQALGQGPQFIFQYYEEEERQRGNFPDRFSGHQFPNYSSELNVNALLLGDSALYLCASSLGQGGAEAFFGQGTRLTVV.

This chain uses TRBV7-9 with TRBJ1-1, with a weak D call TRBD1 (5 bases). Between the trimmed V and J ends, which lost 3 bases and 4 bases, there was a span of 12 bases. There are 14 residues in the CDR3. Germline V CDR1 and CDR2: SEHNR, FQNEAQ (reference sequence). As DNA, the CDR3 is TGTGCCAGCAGCTTCGCCCTGACAGTCACTGAAGCTTTCTTT. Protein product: CASSFALTVTEAFF.

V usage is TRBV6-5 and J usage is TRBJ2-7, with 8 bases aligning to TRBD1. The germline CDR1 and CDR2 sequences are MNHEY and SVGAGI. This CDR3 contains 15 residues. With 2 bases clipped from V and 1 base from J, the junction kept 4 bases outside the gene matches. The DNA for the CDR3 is TGTGCCAGCAGTTACGCGCAGGGGGCTTCCTACGAGCAGTACTTC. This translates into CASSYAQGASYEQYF.

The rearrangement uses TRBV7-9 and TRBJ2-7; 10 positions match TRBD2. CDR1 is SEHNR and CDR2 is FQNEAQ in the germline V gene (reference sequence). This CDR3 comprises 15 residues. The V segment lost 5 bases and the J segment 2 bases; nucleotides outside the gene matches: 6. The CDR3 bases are TGTGCCAGCAGCGGAACTAGCGGGACCGCCTACGAGCAGTACTTC. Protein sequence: CASSGTSGTAYEQYF. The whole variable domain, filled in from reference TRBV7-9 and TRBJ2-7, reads DTGVSQNPRHKITKRGQNVTFRCDPISEHNRLYWYRQTLGQGPEFLTYFQNEAQLEKSRLLSDRFSAERPKGSFSTLEIQRTEQGDSAMYLCASSGTSGTAYEQYFGPGTRLTVT.

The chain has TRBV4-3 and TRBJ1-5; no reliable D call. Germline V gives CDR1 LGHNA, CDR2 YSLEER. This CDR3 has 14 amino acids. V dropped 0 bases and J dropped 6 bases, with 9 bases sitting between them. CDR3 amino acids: CASSQDLASQPQHF. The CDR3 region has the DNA TGCGCCAGCAGCCAAGATCTTGCGAGTCAGCCCCAGCATTTT.

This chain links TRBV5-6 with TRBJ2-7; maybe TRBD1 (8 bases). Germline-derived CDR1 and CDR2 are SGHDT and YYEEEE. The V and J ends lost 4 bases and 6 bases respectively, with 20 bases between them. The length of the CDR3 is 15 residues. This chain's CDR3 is CASSQNLDREGEQYF. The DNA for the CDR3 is TGTGCCAGCAGCCAGAACTTGGACAGGGAGGGCGAGCAGTACTTC.

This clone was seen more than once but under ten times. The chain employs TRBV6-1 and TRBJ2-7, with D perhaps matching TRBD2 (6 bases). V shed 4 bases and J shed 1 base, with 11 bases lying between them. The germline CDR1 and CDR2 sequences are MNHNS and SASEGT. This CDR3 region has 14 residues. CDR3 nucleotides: TGTGCCAGCAGTGTGGGCGGGGAATCCTACGAGCAGTACTTC. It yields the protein CASSVGGESYEQYF.

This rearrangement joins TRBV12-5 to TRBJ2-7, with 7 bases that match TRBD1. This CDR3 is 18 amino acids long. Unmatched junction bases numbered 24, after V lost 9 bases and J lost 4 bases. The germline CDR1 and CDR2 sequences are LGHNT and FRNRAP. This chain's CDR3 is CASAQILRQGRMRYEQYF. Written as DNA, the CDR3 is TGTGCTAGCGCTCAAATACTTCGACAGGGAAGAATGCGGTACGAGCAGTACTTC.

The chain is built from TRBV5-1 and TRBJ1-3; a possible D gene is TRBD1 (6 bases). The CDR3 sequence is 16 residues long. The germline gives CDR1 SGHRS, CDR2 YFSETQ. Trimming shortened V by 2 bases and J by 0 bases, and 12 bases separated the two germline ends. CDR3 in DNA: TGCGCCAGCAGCTTAGGGGGACCCAGCTCTGGAAACACCATATATTTT. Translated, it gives CASSLGGPSSGNTIYF.